This T cell receptor beta chain was sequenced during a study of control samples from healthy donors and cancer patients. Clones were read by immunoSEQ multiplex PCR, and TCRdb kept only the in-frame ones, dropping some. Here the sample spans approximately 190,000 clones, roughly nine tenths being singletons. The germline V gene encodes CDR1 SGHDT and CDR2 YYEEEE. The length of the CDR3 is 14 residues. The ends were cut back, 2 bases at V and 3 bases at J, with 12 bases in the middle. This clone was recorded a few times. The rearrangement uses TRBV5-6 and TRBJ2-7; the D is unclear. The sequence was collected from a man aged 25 to 40 in good health. Sequenced material: blood. CDR3 sequence reads: CASSFGRVNYEQYF. CDR3 DNA: TGTGCCAGCAGCTTTGGAAGGGTCAACTACGAGCAGTACTTC.